This T cell receptor beta chain was captured by sequencing in a study of shared clonotypes between healthy human individuals. Study overall: Ranging from 18 to 49 in age, donors were a couple of women and a few men. General observations from the study: Generation probability values for non-shared clonotypes were lower than those for clonotypes shared by all four donors.

Turning to this clone: Its antigen is unidentified.

The assay ran at deep level. The method was immunoSEQ multiplex PCR; TCRdb's version includes in-frame clones alone and lacks a portion of them. Of under 2,000,000 clones listed, about 95% are singletons. Naive CD8 cells were CD45RO-negative, positively selected for CCR7, excluding terminally differentiated effector memory CD45RA+ cells. This CDR3 contains 15 residues. Germline values: CDR1 MNHEY, CDR2 SMNVEV (reference sequence). V was clipped by 2 bases and J by 6 bases, with 17 bases between them. The sequence was collected from a man aged 18 to 29 in good health. The chain employs TRBV27 and TRBJ2-7; tentatively, D is TRBD1 or TRBD2 (6 bases each). Sequences were obtained from naive CD8+ T cells sorted from blood. The CDR3 sequence: CASSLNPPGAIEQYF. The CDR3 coding sequence is TGTGCCAGCAGTTTAAACCCCCCGGGGGCCATCGAGCAGTACTTC.